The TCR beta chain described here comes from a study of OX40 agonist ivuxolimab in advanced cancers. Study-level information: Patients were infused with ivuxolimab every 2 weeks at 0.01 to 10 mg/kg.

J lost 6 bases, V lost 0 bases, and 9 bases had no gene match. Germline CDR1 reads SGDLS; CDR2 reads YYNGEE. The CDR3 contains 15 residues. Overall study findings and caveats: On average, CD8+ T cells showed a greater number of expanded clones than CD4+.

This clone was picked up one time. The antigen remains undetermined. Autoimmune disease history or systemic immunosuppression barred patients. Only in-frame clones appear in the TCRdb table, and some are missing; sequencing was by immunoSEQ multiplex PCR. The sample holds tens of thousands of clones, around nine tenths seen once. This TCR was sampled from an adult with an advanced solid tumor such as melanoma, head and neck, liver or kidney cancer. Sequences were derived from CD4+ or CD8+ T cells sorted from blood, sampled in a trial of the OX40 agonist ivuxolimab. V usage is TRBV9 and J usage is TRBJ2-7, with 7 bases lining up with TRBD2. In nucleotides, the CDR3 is TGTGCCAGCAGCGTAGAAGGGACTACAGTTGGCGAGCAGTACTTC. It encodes CASSVEGTTVGEQYF.